The 11 T cell receptor beta chains presented below share a single source sample, sequenced in a study of T cells after posttransplantation cyclophosphamide. Busulfan-fludarabine conditioning, marrow transplant, and cyclophosphamide on days +3 and +4 were administered. Profiling relied on immunoSEQ multiplex PCR, and the TCRdb table lists in-frame clones only, not all of them. The table includes about 42,000 clones, less than 95% detected once. The sample in question was PBMCs, obtained 55 to 70 days after allogeneic stem cell transplant with posttransplant cyclophosphamide. Receptor source: a male patient in his sixties or seventies who received an allogeneic stem cell transplant from a related donor and was CMV-positive. Some T cells here may be from the graft donor.

CDR3 in amino acids: CASSPDILYEQYF. The CDR3 DNA is TGTGCCAGCTCACCGGACATCCTCTACGAGCAGTACTTC. The V and J genes are TRBV18 and TRBJ2-7, with D possibly TRBD1 on 5 matching bases. The V end lost 3 bases, the J end lost 3 bases, and 9 bases lay between the germline ends. CDR3 length: 13 residues. Germline assignment: CDR1 KGHSH and CDR2 LQKENI.

This chain links TRBV15 with TRBJ1-2; 7 nucleotides agree with TRBD1. Germline CDR1 LNHNV, CDR2 YYDKDF (reference sequence). The ends lost 3 bases at V and 3 bases at J; junction bases unmatched: 4. The CDR3 length is 14 residues. The CDR3 DNA is TGTGCCACCAGCAGCGGGACAGAATACTATGGCTACACCTTC. Amino acid sequence: CATSSGTEYYGYTF.

This rearrangement joins TRBV4-1 to TRBJ1-2; a possible D gene is TRBD1 (5 bases). The V gene lost 5 bases and the J gene lost 7 bases, with 5 bases spanning the gap. In germline, CDR1 is MGHRA, CDR2 YSYEKL. The CDR3 spans 10 residues. CDR3 DNA sequence: TGCGCCAGCAGCGGGGCTGGCTACACCTTC. This gives the protein CASSGAGYTF.

V is TRBV5-5 and J is TRBJ1-1; D is perhaps TRBD1 (5 bases). CDR1 and CDR2 from the germline V gene are SGHKS and YYEKEE (reference sequence). Trimming stripped 0 bases from V and 0 bases from J, with 12 bases between. This CDR3 is 16 amino acids long. CDR3 in amino acids: CASSLVGVQVNTEAFF. In DNA form, the CDR3 reads TGTGCCAGCAGCTTGGTTGGAGTACAGGTGAACACTGAAGCTTTCTTT.

A single count supports this clone. J is TRBJ2-3 and V is TRBV19; 7 bases are a match to TRBD1. Germline V gene sequence: CDR1 LNHDA, CDR2 SQIVND (reference sequence). V trimming: 9 bases; J trimming: 1 base; junction bases outside the gene matches: 4. This CDR3 is built from 13 residues. The CDR3 reads CASGQVGTDTQYF. DNA of the CDR3: TGTGCCAGCGGACAGGTGGGCACAGATACGCAGTATTTT.

The chain carries TRBV7-2 and TRBJ1-4; D remains unclear. V gave up 3 bases and J gave up 0 bases, with 8 bases separating them. The CDR3 has 15 residues. CDR1 is SGHTA and CDR2 is FQGNSA in the germline V gene. The CDR3 bases are TGTGCCAGCAGCTTCAAGAGGGCAACTAATGAAAAACTGTTTTTT. It translates to CASSFKRATNEKLFF.

The chain couples TRBV9 to TRBJ2-1; 10 bases are a match to TRBD1. J gave up 6 bases and V 2 bases, and 8 bases lay outside the gene matches. CDR1 and CDR2 from the germline V gene are SGDLS and YYNGEE. This CDR3 has 16 amino acids. CDR3 amino acids: CASSVSRDRGFNEQFF. The CDR3 DNA reads as TGTGCCAGCAGCGTCAGCCGGGACAGGGGTTTCAATGAGCAGTTCTTC.

This chain joins TRBV29-1 and TRBJ2-5, with 8 bases aligning to TRBD2. J lost 4 bases, V lost 0 bases, and 13 bases had no gene match. The germline V gene encodes CDR1 SQVTM and CDR2 ANQGSEA. CDR3 length equals 17 residues. The CDR3 is CSVEDRGGPLSRETQYF. The CDR3 nucleotides are TGCAGCGTTGAAGATCGGGGGGGGCCCTTGAGCCGAGAGACCCAGTACTTC.

The V and J genes are TRBV19 and TRBJ2-2; 7 nucleotides agree with TRBD1. Germline V CDR1 and CDR2: LNHDA, SQIVND (reference sequence). The CDR3 is 16 amino acids. Trimming removed 4 bases from V and 6 bases from J; junction bases left unmatched: 11. The CDR3 protein is CASSTRKGAIAGELFF. The DNA of the CDR3 is TGTGCCAGTAGTACCCGGAAGGGGGCAATAGCCGGGGAGCTGTTTTTT.

This clone was counted between two and nine times. This chain connects TRBV5-5 to TRBJ2-7; weak D call: TRBD1 (5 bases). V was clipped by 0 bases and J by 6 bases, with 7 bases between them. Germline V gene sequence: CDR1 SGHKS, CDR2 YYEKEE (reference sequence). This CDR3 spans 12 amino acids. The CDR3 spells CASSLAGFEQYV. The CDR3 bases are TGTGCCAGCAGCTTGGCAGGGTTCGAGCAGTACGTC.

The V and J genes are TRBV18 and TRBJ2-2; D is possibly TRBD1 (6 bases). Between the trimmed V and J ends, which lost 3 bases and 4 bases, there was a span of 15 bases. The length of the CDR3 is 16 residues. Germline CDR1 and CDR2: KGHSH and LQKENI. The CDR3 region is CASSPGTLRVTGELFF. The CDR3 DNA reads as TGTGCCAGCTCACCGGGGACACTCCGGGTCACCGGGGAGCTGTTTTTT.